This T cell receptor beta chain came from a study of T cell responses to AZD1222 COVID-19 vaccine. The repertoire was sequenced with immunoSEQ multiplex PCR; TCRdb's copy has only in-frame clones and lacks some. The profile covers roughly 110,000 clones, with 90% appearing a single time and roughly 5.1% taken by the ten largest. The CDR3 covers 15 residues. The ends were cut back, 0 bases at V and 1 base at J, with 9 bases in the middle. CDR1 and CDR2 (germline): SGHNT, YYREEE (reference sequence). The rearrangement uses TRBV5-4 and TRBJ2-3; tentative D call: TRBD2 (6 bases). This clonotype was sampled from an adult in good health. Source: peripheral blood, taken on day 0 of AZD1222 vaccination. CDR3 sequence: CASSLDQRGTDTQYF. The CDR3 nucleotides read TGTGCCAGCAGCTTGGATCAGCGGGGCACAGATACGCAGTATTTT. The variable domain in full, completed from reference TRBV5-4 and TRBJ2-3, reads ETGVTQSPTHLIKTRGQQVTLRCSSQSGHNTVSWYQQALGQGPQFIFQYYREEENGRGNFPPRFSGLQFPNYSSELNVNALELDDSALYLCASSLDQRGTDTQYFGPGTRLTVL.